This T cell receptor beta chain was captured by sequencing in a study of blood T cell repertoires in COVID-19 (TCRdb year 2020). About the study as a whole: Samples from collaborators originated in the United States, Italy and Spain and spanned both the acute and convalescent phases of COVID-19. The samples were drawn from the first 160 participants of the ongoing ImmuneRACE study and from over a thousand subjects provided by 6 global collaborators. Deeply sampled blood TCRbeta repertoires from subjects exposed to, actively infected with, or recovered from COVID-19 were included in the dataset. A freely available public database, intended as a resource for researchers studying the immune response to SARS-CoV-2, is where the repertoires were released. Where available, HLA class I and class II types were taken from metadata supplied by the sample provider and were not determined by assay-based typing. The prospective study material was composed of cDNA or gDNA derived from T cells, B-cell-depleted T cells, or PBMCs. A de-identified subject ID, COVID-19 status, age in years and sex were almost always included in the sample metadata. Broader findings and caveats from the paper: The amount of clinical and demographic metadata varied by source and participant and was provided uncurated.

TCRbeta CDR3 regions were amplified from genomic DNA using the immunoSEQ Assay, a bias-controlled multiplex PCR. The original methods were these. The number of nucleated cells in each sample was estimated by amplification of reference gene primers within the assay. To quantify the absolute abundance of each unique TCRbeta CDR3 rearrangement, sequence reads were collapsed and filtered. Productive Simpson clonality was computed per sample as the square root of Simpson's diversity index over productive rearrangements. TCRdb retrieved this table from immuneACCESS and kept in-frame rearrangements only. Not all clones are present; in checked studies, unresolved V genes account for under half, and no reason is known for the remainder. V and J calls and clone size are given by that table; D and trimming were obtained from the DNA. The sample has approximately 180,000 clones on record, approximately 85% of them singletons. The ten largest account for roughly 6% of the sample.

The junction carries 13 bases between V and J, which are trimmed by 10 bases and 0 bases respectively. The germline V gene encodes CDR1 SGHRS and CDR2 YFSETQ. The CDR3 spans 13 residues, from the cysteine through the phenylalanine. The retained sequence is limited to the CDR3, 39 bases, with the frame set at the first base. In regard to this clone: It has no known antigen specificity. One base away there is no much larger clone; base qualities are not given.

In the prospective study, participants were roughly 18 to 100 years old, resided in approximately 22 geographic areas of the United States, and were enrolled through a virtual design. Cohort assignment in the prospective study relied on participant-reported clinical history from a screening survey and a study questionnaire. Recovered participants in ImmuneRACE Cohort 3 were defined as having two consecutive negative NP/OP PCR tests, clearance from a healthcare professional, or resolution of symptoms. Each participant in the prospective study had whole blood, serum and a nasopharyngeal or oropharyngeal swab collected by mobile phlebotomists. Over an approximately two-month period, participants in the prospective study had the option of providing additional blood draws and questionnaires. Blood samples from the prospective study were shipped frozen or at room temperature prior to DNA extraction.

The sequence derives from a man in his forties or fifties who had recovered from COVID-19. Recombination linked TRBV5-1 to TRBJ1-1, with the D segment identity uncertain. Sequences were obtained from PBMCs or T cells enriched from blood (not recorded which). The nucleotide sequence reads TGCGCCGGTAGGCGGATGTTGAACACTGAAGCTTTCTTT. It translates as CAGRRMLNTEAFF.